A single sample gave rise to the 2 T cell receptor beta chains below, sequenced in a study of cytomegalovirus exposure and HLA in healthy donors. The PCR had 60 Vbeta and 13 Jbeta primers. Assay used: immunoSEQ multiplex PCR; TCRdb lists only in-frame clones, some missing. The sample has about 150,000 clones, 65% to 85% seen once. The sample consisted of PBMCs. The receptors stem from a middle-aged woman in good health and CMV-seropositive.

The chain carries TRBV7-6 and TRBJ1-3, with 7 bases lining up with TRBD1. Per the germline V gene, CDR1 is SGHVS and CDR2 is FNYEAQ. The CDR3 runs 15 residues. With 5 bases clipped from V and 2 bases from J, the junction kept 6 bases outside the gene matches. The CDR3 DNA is TGTGCCAGCAGCACTACAGGGGAAGCTGGAAACACCATATATTTT. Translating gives CASSTTGEAGNTIYF.

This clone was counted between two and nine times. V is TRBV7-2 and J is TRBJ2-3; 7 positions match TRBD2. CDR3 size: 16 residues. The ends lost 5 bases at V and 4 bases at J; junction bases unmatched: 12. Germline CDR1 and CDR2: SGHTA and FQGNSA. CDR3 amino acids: CASSHREDRVADTQYF. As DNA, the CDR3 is TGTGCCAGCAGCCACCGGGAGGACCGAGTTGCAGATACGCAGTATTTT.